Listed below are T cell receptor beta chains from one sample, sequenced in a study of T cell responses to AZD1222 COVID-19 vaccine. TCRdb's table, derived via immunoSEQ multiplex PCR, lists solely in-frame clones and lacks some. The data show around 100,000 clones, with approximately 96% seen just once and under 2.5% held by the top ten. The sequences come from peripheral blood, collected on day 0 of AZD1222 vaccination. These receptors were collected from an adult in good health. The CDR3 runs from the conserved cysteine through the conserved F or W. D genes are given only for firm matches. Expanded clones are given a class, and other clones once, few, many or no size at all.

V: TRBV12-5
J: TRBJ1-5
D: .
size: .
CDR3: CASGPGASNQPQHF
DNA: TGTGCTAGTGGTCCGGGGGCGAGCAATCAGCCCCAGCATTTT

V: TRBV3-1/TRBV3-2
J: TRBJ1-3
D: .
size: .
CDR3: CASSRASSGNTIYF
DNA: TGTGCCAGCAGCCGAGCTTCCTCTGGAAACACCATATATTTT

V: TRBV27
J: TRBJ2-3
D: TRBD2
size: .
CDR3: CASRPMTRGGRDTQYF
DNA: TGTGCCAGCAGGCCAATGACACGGGGGGGGAGAGATACGCAGTATTTT

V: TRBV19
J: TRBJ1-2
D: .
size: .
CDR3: CASSIGYGGPDGYTF
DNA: TGTGCCAGTAGTATCGGGTATGGAGGGCCGGATGGCTACACCTTC

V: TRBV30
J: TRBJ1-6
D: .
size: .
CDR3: CAWRQTSSYNSPLHF
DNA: TGTGCCTGGAGACAGACCAGCTCCTATAATTCACCCCTCCACTTT

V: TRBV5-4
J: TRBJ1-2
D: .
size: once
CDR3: CASSARDRLNYGYTF
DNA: TGTGCCAGCAGCGCCCGGGACCGGCTTAACTATGGCTACACCTTC

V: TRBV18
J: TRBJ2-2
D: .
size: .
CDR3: CASSHQTGELFF
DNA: TGTGCCAGCTCACATCAGACCGGGGAGCTGTTTTTT

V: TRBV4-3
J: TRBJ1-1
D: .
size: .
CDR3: CASSPVGGNTEAFF
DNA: TGCGCCAGCAGCCCCGTAGGGGGGAACACTGAAGCTTTCTTT

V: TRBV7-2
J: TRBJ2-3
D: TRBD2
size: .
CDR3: CASSRLAGGPRSTDTQYF
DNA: TGTGCCAGCAGTCGACTAGCGGGGGGGCCCCGAAGCACAGATACGCAGTATTTT

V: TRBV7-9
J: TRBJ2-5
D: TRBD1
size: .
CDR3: CASSTRTGGLETQYF
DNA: TGTGCCAGCAGCACTAGGACAGGGGGCCTTGAGACCCAGTACTTC

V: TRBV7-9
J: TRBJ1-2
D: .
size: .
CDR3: CASALTGYTNYGYTF
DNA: TGTGCCAGTGCCCTGACAGGTTATACTAACTATGGCTACACCTTC

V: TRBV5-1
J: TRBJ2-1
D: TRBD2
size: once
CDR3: CASSTLAGGYNEQFF
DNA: TGCGCCAGCAGCACCCTAGCGGGAGGCTACAATGAGCAGTTCTTC

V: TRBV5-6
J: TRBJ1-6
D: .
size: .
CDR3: CASSRLGGVNSPLHF
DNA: TGTGCCAGCAGCCGGCTGGGGGGCGTGAATTCACCCCTCCACTTT

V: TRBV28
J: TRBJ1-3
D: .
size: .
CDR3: CASSLGGSGNTIYF
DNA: TGTGCCAGCAGTTTAGGGGGCTCTGGAAACACCATATATTTT

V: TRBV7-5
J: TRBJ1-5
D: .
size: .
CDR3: CARSLVQGSNQPQHF
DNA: TGTGCCAGAAGCTTAGTGCAGGGAAGCAATCAGCCCCAGCATTTT

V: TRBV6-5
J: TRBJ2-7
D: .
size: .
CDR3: CASSREIGSAYEQYF
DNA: TGTGCCAGCAGCCGAGAAATAGGGTCCGCCTACGAGCAATACTTC

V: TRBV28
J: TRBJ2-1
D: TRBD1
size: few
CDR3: CASSPAGQGAYNEQFF
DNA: TGTGCCAGCAGTCCCGCCGGACAGGGGGCCTACAATGAGCAGTTCTTC

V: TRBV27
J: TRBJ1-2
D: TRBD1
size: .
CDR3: CASTFSPTGPDGYTF
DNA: TGTGCCAGCACTTTTAGCCCGACAGGGCCCGATGGCTACACCTTC

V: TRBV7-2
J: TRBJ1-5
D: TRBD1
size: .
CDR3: CASSSDPDRGRNQPQHF
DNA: TGTGCCAGCAGCTCAGACCCGGACAGGGGGCGAAATCAGCCCCAGCATTTT

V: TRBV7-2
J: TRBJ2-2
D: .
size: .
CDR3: CASSFVAGSPNTGELFF
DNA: TGTGCCAGCAGCTTTGTCGCGGGATCCCCCAACACCGGGGAGCTGTTTTTT

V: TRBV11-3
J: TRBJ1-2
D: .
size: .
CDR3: CASSLEGRPNYGYTF
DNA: TGTGCCAGCAGCTTAGAGGGCAGGCCTAACTATGGCTACACCTTC

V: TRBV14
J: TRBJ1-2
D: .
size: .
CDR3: CASSQRDGSYGYTF
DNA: TGTGCCAGCAGCCAACGAGACGGAAGCTATGGCTACACCTTC

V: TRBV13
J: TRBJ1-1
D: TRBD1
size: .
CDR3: CASSLGTGIEAFF
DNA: TGTGCCAGCAGCTTGGGGACAGGAATTGAAGCTTTCTTT

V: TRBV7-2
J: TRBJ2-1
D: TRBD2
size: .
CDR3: CASSQRTSGHYNEQFF
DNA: TGTGCCAGCAGCCAGAGGACTAGCGGACATTACAATGAGCAGTTCTTC

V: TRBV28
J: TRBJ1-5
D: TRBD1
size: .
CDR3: CASSRTGSQPQHF
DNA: TGTGCCAGCAGTCGGACAGGGTCCCAGCCCCAGCATTTT

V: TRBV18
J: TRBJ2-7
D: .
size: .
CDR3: CASSPLTGDGSYEQYF
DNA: TGTGCCAGCTCACCTCTAACCGGGGACGGCTCCTACGAGCAGTACTTC

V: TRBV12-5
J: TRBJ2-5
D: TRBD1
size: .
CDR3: CASGSRQGRILTKETQYF
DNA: TGTGCTAGTGGTTCCCGACAGGGTCGCATTCTAACAAAAGAGACCCAGTACTTC

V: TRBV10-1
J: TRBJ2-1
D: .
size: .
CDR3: CASSDLDGYSYNEQFF
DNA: TGCGCCAGCAGTGATCTCGACGGCTACTCCTACAATGAGCAGTTCTTC

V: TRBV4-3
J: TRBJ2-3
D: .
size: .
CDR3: CASSQDLLGVGTDTQYF
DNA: TGCGCCAGCAGCCAAGACCTTTTGGGAGTGGGGACAGATACGCAGTATTTT

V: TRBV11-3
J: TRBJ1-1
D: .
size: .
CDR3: CASSLWRQDSEAFF
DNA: TGTGCCAGCAGCTTATGGCGGCAGGACTCTGAAGCTTTCTTT

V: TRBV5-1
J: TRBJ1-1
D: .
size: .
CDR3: CASSPDGNTEAFF
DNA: TGCGCCAGCAGCCCGGACGGAAACACTGAAGCTTTCTTT

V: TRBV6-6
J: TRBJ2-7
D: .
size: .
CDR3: CASSYGGADEQYF
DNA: TGTGCCAGCAGTTACGGGGGGGCAGACGAGCAGTACTTC

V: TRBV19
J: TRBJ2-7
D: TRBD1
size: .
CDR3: CASSFGTDTSEQYF
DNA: TGTGCCAGTAGTTTCGGGACAGATACTAGTGAGCAGTACTTC

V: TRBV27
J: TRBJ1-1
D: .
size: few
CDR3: CASSPGTANTEAFF
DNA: TGTGCCAGCAGTCCCGGGACGGCGAACACTGAAGCTTTCTTT

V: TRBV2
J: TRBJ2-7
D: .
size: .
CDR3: CASGDYEQYF
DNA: TGTGCCAGCGGGGATTACGAGCAGTACTTC

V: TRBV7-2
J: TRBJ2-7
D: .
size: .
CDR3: CASSLMTSRRYEQYF
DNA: TGTGCCAGCAGCTTAATGACCTCCCGCCGCTACGAGCAGTACTTC

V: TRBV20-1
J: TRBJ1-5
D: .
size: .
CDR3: CSASSDLSDQPQHF
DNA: TGCAGTGCCAGTTCGGACCTCTCGGATCAGCCCCAGCATTTT

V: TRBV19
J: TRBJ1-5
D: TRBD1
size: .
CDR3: CACGTGSFQPQHF
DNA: TGTGCCTGTGGGACAGGGTCGTTTCAGCCCCAGCATTTT

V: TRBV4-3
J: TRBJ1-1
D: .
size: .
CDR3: CASSQAIGGTEAFF
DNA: TGCGCCAGCAGCCAGGCAATAGGGGGCACTGAAGCTTTCTTT

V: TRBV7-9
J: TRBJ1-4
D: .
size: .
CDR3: CASSLEGSEKLFF
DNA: TGTGCCAGCAGCTTAGAGGGTAGTGAAAAACTGTTTTTT

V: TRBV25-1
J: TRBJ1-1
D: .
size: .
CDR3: CASSDTGDLGTEAFF
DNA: TGTGCCAGCAGTGATACGGGGGACCTCGGGACTGAAGCTTTCTTT

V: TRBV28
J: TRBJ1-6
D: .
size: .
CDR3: CASSPAGRGSPLHF
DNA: TGTGCCAGCAGTCCGGCGGGAAGGGGTTCACCCCTCCACTTT

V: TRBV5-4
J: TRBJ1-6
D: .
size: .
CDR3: CASSAGEESSYNSPLHF
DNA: TGTGCCAGCAGCGCGGGGGAGGAGAGCTCCTATAATTCACCCCTCCACTTT

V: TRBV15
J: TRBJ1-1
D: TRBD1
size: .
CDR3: CATSRDDLRTGRNTEAFF
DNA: TGTGCCACCAGCAGAGATGACCTAAGGACAGGGAGGAACACTGAAGCTTTCTTT

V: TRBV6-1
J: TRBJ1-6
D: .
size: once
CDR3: CASSEVQPTYNSPLHF
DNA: TGTGCCAGCAGTGAAGTGCAGCCAACCTATAATTCACCCCTCCACTTT

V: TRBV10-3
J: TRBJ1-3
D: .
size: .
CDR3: CAIRKGESFGNTIYF
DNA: TGTGCCATCAGGAAGGGAGAGTCTTTTGGAAACACCATATATTTT

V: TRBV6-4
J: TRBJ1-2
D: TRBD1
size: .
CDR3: CASRRQGSDGYTF
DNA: TGTGCCAGCAGGAGACAGGGCTCGGATGGCTACACCTTC

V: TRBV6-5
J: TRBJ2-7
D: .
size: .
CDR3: CASSYSAGRRNEQYF
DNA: TGTGCCAGCAGTTACTCTGCGGGGCGCAGAAACGAGCAGTACTTC

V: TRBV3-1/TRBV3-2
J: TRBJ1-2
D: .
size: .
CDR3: CASSQNPGPPYGYTF
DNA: TGTGCCAGCAGCCAAAACCCCGGGCCCCCCTATGGCTACACCTTC

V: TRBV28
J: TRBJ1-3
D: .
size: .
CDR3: CASSLWGSSGNTIYF
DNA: TGTGCCAGCAGTTTATGGGGCTCCTCTGGAAACACCATATATTTT

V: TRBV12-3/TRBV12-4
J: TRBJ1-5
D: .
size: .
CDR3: CASSISQRYQHF
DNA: TGTGCCAGCAGTATATCCCAGAGGTACCAACATTTT

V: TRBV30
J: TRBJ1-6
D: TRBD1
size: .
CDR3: CAWSVGRGHNSPLHF
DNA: TGTGCCTGGAGTGTAGGCAGGGGGCATAATTCACCCCTCCACTTT

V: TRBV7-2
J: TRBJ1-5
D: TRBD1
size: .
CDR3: CASSLGQGRVGNQPQHF
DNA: TGTGCCAGCAGCCTGGGACAGGGTCGAGTTGGAAATCAGCCCCAGCATTTT

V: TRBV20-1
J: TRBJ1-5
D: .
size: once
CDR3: CSASEEGDQPQHF
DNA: TGCAGTGCTAGTGAGGAGGGTGATCAGCCCCAGCATTTT

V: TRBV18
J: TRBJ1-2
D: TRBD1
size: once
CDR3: CASSPGQGSYGYTF
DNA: TGTGCCAGCTCACCGGGACAGGGCTCCTATGGCTACACCTTC

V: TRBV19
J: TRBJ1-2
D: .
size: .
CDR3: CASSIRRDGYTF
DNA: TGTGCCAGTAGTATCCGCAGGGATGGCTACACCTTC

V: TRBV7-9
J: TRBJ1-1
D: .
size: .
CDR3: CASSSTAAIRAFF
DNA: TGTGCCAGCAGCTCGACCGCCGCTATTCGAGCTTTCTTT